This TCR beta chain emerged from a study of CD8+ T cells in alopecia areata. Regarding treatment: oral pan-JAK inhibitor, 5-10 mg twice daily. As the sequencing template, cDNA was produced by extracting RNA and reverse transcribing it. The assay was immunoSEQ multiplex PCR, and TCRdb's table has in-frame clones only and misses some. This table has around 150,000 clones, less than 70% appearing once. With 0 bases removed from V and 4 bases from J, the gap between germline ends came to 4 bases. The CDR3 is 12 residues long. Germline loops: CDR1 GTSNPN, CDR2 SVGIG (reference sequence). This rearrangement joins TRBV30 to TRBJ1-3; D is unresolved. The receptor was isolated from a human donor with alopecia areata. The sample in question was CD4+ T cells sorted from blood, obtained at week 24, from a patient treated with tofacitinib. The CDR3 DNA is TGTGCCTGGAGTGTACGGGGAAACACCATATATTTT. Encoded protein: CAWSVRGNTIYF.